The 10 T cell receptor beta chains below come from one sample, sequenced in a study of blood T cell repertoires in COVID-19. Only in-frame clones appear in the TCRdb table, and some are missing; sequencing was by immunoSEQ multiplex PCR. The repertoire holds more than 300,000 clones, 90% seen once, with almost 4% in the top ten. Input material: PBMCs or T cells enriched from blood (not recorded which). All receptors come from a woman aged 25 to 39 who had been exposed to COVID-19.

V gene TRBV3-1 (or the pseudogene TRBV3-2) combines with J gene TRBJ2-1, with D perhaps matching TRBD2 (5 bases). This CDR3 comprises 14 residues. The V end was cut by 2 bases, the J end by 9 bases, with 14 bases between. In germline, CDR1 is LGHDT, CDR2 YNNKEL (reference sequence). The CDR3 sequence: CASSQLEGVGEQFF. The CDR3 DNA reads as TGTGCCAGCAGCCAACTAGAGGGTGTCGGTGAGCAGTTCTTC.

The chain couples TRBV12-3 or TRBV12-4 to TRBJ1-2, with D perhaps TRBD1 (5 bases). This CDR3 has 11 residues. V gave up 10 bases and J gave up 6 bases, with 12 bases separating them. The CDR3 is CATGNRNGYTF. In DNA form, the CDR3 reads TGTGCCACCGGCAACAGGAATGGCTACACCTTC.

This chain joins TRBV7-2 and TRBJ1-1, with 9 bases identical to TRBD1. The J segment lost 7 bases and the V segment lost 3 bases, leaving 18 bases of the junction unmatched. Germline CDR1 is SGHTA and CDR2 is FQGNSA. The CDR3 is made up of 18 amino acids. The CDR3 DNA reads TGTGCCAGCAGCTTGTTTGGGGACAGGGTTTTTGGGAGACTTGAAGCTTTCTTT. Its translation: CASSLFGDRVFGRLEAFF.

This chain joins TRBV5-1 and TRBJ2-7; 9 bases match TRBD2. Germline CDR1 and CDR2: SGHRS and YFSETQ. The CDR3 has 14 amino acids. Germline trimming cut 7 bases from V and 2 bases from J; bases unmatched to any gene: 7. CDR3 nucleotides: TGCGCCAGCTCCGAGGGCGGGGGGGCCTACGAGCAGTACTTC. Translated, it gives CASSEGGGAYEQYF.

The chain links TRBV18 to TRBJ2-7, with TRBD2 matching over 12 bases. Germline loops: CDR1 KGHSH, CDR2 LQKENI. The CDR3 spans 18 residues. The ends lost 1 base at V and 5 bases at J; junction bases unmatched: 12. The CDR3 DNA is TGTGCCAGCTCACCACTCCCACTAGCGGGGGGTTGGTCCAACGAGCAGTACTTC. It translates to CASSPLPLAGGWSNEQYF. Complete variable domain (other parts from reference TRBV18 and TRBJ2-7): NAGVMQNPRHLVRRRGQEARLRCSPMKGHSHVYWYRQLPEEGLKFMVYLQKENIIDESGMPKERFSAEFPKEGPSILRIQQVVRGDSAAYFCASSPLPLAGGWSNEQYFGPGTRLTVT.

The chain uses TRBV4-2 and TRBJ1-1; D is undetermined. Trimming took 0 bases from V and 10 from J, leaving 9 bases between them. Germline V CDR1 and CDR2: LGHNA, YNFKEQ. CDR3 length: 12 amino acids. This CDR3 reads CASSQDRVVAFF. DNA for the CDR3: TGTGCCAGCAGCCAAGATCGGGTGGTAGCTTTCTTT.

V usage is TRBV13 and J usage is TRBJ1-1, with TRBD1 matching 7 bases. This CDR3 contains 13 residues. The J segment lost 6 bases and the V segment lost 2 bases, leaving 3 bases of the junction unmatched. From germline, CDR1 is PRHDT and CDR2 FYEKMQ (reference sequence). CDR3: CASSLTTGSEAFF. The CDR3 DNA follows: TGTGCCAGCAGCTTAACGACAGGGTCTGAAGCTTTCTTT.

Here the CDR3 DNA reads TGTGCCAAGCACTCTAGCAATCAGCCCCAGCATTTT. Translating it yields CAKHSSNQPQHF. The V and J genes are TRBV10-3 and TRBJ1-5; D remains unclear. V lost 10 bases, J lost 0 bases, and 7 bases lay in between. Germline lookup yields CDR1 ENHRY and CDR2 SYGVKD. CDR3 size: 12 residues.

The table lists this clone with a few counts. The chain uses TRBV7-9 and TRBJ2-7; D remains unclear. This CDR3 comprises 12 residues. Germline CDR1 SEHNR, CDR2 FQNEAQ (reference sequence). V lost 5 bases, J lost 3 bases, and 8 bases lay in between. In DNA, the CDR3 is TGTGCCAGCAGCCCGAGAGGCTACGAGCAGTACTTC. Translated: CASSPRGYEQYF.

This clone has only one observation. The chain employs TRBV10-3 and TRBJ1-5, with D perhaps TRBD1 (5 bases). This CDR3 comprises 15 residues. Germline V gives CDR1 ENHRY, CDR2 SYGVKD. V was trimmed by 2 bases and J by 2 bases, leaving 10 bases between them. Here the CDR3 reads CAISEGAVGNQPQHF. As DNA, the CDR3 is TGTGCCATCAGTGAGGGGGCGGTAGGCAATCAGCCCCAGCATTTT.